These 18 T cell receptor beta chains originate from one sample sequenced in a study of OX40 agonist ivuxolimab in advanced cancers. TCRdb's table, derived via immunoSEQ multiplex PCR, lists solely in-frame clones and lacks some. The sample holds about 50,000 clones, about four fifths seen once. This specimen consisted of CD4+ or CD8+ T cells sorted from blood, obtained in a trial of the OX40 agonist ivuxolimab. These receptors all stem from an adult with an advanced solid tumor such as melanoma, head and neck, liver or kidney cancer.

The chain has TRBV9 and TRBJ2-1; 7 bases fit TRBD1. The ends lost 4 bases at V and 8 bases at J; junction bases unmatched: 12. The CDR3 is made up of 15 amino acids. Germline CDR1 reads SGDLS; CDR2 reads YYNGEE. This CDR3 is CASSPPDREHDEQFF. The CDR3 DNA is TGTGCCAGCAGCCCCCCAGACAGGGAACACGATGAGCAGTTCTTC.

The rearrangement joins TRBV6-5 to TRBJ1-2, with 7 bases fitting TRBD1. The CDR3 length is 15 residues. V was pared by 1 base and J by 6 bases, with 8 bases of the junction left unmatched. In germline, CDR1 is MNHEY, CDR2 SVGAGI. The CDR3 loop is CASSYLQGLGHGYTF. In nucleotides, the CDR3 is TGTGCCAGCAGTTACTTACAGGGGCTTGGGCATGGCTACACCTTC.

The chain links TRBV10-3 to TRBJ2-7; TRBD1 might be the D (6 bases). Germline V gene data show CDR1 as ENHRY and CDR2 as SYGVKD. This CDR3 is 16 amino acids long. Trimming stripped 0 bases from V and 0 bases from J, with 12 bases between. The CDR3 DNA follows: TGTGCCATCAGTGAGTCGACGGACAGAGTCTCCTACGAGCAGTACTTC. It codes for CAISESTDRVSYEQYF.

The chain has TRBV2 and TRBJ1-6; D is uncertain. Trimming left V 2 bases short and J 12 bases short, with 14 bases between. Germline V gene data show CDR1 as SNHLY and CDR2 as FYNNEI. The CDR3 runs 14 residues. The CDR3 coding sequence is TGTGCCAGCAGTGAAAAGGGAACTGTGGGACCCCTCCACTTT. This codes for CASSEKGTVGPLHF.

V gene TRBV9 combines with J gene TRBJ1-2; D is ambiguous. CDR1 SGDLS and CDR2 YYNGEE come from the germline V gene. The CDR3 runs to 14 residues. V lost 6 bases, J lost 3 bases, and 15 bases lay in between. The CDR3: CASTPERLDYGYTF. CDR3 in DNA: TGTGCCAGCACCCCAGAAAGACTCGACTATGGCTACACCTTC.

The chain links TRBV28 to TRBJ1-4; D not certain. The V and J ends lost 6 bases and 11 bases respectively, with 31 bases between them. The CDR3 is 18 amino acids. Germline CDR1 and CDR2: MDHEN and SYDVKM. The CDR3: CASRHPTRDTPGRWKLFF. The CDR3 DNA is TGTGCCAGCAGGCATCCCACCCGAGACACCCCGGGGAGGTGGAAACTGTTTTTT.

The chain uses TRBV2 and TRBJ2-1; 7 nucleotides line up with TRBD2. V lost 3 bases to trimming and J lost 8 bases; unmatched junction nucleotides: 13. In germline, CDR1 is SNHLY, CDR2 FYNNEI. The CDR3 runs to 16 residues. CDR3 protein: CASSDMTSRGEDEQFF. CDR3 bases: TGTGCCAGCAGTGACATGACTAGCCGGGGGGAGGATGAGCAGTTCTTC.

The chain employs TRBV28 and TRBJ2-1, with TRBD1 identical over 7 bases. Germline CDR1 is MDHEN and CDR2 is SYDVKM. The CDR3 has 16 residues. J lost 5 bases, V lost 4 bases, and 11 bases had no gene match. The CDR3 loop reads CASSSPDRIFHNEQFF. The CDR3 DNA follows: TGTGCCAGCAGTTCCCCGGACAGGATTTTCCACAATGAGCAGTTCTTC.

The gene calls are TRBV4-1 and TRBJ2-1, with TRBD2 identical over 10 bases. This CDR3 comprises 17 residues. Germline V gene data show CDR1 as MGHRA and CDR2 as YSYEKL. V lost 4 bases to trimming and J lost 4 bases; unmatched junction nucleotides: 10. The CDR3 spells CASSRAGLAIKYNEQFF. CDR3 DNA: TGCGCCAGCAGCCGAGCGGGACTAGCGATAAAGTACAATGAGCAGTTCTTC.

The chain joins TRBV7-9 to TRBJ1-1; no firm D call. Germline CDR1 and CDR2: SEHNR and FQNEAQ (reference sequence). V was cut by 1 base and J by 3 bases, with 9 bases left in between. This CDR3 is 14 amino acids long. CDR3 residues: CASSLGQLDTEAFF. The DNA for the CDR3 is TGTGCCAGCAGCTTAGGTCAATTGGACACTGAAGCTTTCTTT.

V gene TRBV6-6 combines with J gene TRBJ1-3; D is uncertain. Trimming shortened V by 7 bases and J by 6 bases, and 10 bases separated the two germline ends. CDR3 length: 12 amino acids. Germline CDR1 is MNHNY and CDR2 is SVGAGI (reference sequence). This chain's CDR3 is CASTRPPNTIYF. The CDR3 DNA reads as TGTGCCAGCACCAGGCCCCCAAACACCATATATTTT.

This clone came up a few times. The CDR3 DNA follows: TGTGCCTGGGGACAGGGAGTGAATGAAGCTTTCTTT. It encodes CAWGQGVNEAFF. V is TRBV30 and J is TRBJ1-1; 8 positions match TRBD1. V shed 5 bases, J shed 7 bases, and the junction held 6 bases outside the gene matches. Germline-derived CDR1 and CDR2 are GTSNPN and SVGIG (reference sequence). The CDR3 is made up of 12 amino acids.

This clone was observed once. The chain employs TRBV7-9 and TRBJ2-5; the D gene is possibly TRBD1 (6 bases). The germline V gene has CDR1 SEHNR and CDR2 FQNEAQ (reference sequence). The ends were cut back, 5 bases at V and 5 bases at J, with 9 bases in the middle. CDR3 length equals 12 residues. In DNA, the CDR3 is TGTGCCAGCAGCGAAACAGGGGAGACCCAGTACTTC. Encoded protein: CASSETGETQYF.

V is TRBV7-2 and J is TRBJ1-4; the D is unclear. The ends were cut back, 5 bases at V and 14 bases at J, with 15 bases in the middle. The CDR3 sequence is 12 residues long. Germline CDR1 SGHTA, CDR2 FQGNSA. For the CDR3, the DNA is TGTGCCAGCAGCCGGAGGGAAGGGTCGCTGTTTTTT. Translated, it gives CASSRREGSLFF.

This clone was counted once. The DNA for the CDR3 is TGTGCCAGCACCTCTGATTCGAACACTGAAGCTTTCTTT. This sequence encodes CASTSDSNTEAFF. V usage is TRBV7-9 and J usage is TRBJ1-1; no clear D. CDR3 length: 13 residues. Trimming shortened V by 7 bases and J by 1 base, and 10 bases separated the two germline ends. In germline, CDR1 is SEHNR, CDR2 FQNEAQ (reference sequence).

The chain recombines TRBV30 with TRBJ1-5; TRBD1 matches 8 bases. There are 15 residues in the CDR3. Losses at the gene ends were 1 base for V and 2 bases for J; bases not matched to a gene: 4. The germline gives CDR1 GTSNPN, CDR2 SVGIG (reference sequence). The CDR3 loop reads CAWSDRQGRNQPQHF. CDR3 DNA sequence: TGTGCCTGGAGTGATAGACAGGGGCGCAATCAGCCCCAGCATTTT.

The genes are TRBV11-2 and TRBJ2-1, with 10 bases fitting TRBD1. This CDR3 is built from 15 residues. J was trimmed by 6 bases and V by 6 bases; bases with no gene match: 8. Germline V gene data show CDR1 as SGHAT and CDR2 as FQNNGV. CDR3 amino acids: CASRLPGQGFNEQFF. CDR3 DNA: TGTGCCAGCAGATTACCGGGACAGGGGTTCAATGAGCAGTTCTTC.

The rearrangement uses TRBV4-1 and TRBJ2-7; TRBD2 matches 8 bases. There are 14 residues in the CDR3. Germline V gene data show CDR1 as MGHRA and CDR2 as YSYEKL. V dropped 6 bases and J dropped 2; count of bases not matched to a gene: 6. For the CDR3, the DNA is TGCGCCAGCAGGGGGCAGCGGGGGACCTACGAGCAGTACTTC. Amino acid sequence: CASRGQRGTYEQYF.